The 10 T cell receptor beta chains given below trace back to one sample, sequenced in a study of shared clonotypes between healthy human individuals. Assay: immunoSEQ multiplex PCR; the TCRdb copy retains only in-frame clones and omits some. Among roughly 96,000 clones listed, less than 50% were seen once. What was sequenced was PBMCs. These receptors originate from a woman in her forties in good health. Some clones in this sample may be carry-over from other donors' samples.

The rearrangement joins TRBV28 to TRBJ1-2, with 7 bases aligning to TRBD1. From germline, CDR1 is MDHEN and CDR2 SYDVKM. The V gene end was trimmed by 5 bases and the J gene end by 4 bases; junction bases not matched to a gene: 10. The CDR3 is 15 amino acids. The CDR3, as DNA: TGTGCCAGCAGTCTGCCGGACAGGTCCCTCTATGGCTACACCTTC. Translated: CASSLPDRSLYGYTF.

This clone was seen more than once but under ten times. The V and J genes are TRBV5-6 and TRBJ1-4; 10 bases match TRBD1. V lost 6 bases and J lost 6; bases outside the gene matches: 8. The CDR3 spans 15 residues. Germline values: CDR1 SGHDT, CDR2 YYEEEE. This chain's CDR3 is CASTKRGQGHEKLFF. The DNA for the CDR3 is TGTGCCAGCACCAAACGGGGACAGGGGCATGAAAAACTGTTTTTT.

This clone was detected a few times. V gene TRBV5-1 combines with J gene TRBJ1-2; 8 nucleotides align to TRBD1. The length of the CDR3 is 13 residues. Germline lookup yields CDR1 SGHRS and CDR2 YFSETQ. After removal of 3 bases from V and 8 bases from J, the junction contained 6 bases not matched to a gene. The CDR3 region has the DNA TGCGCCAGCAGCTACACAGGGGGGAGCGGCTACACCTTC. This gives the protein CASSYTGGSGYTF.

Turning to this clone: The junction departs from germline at one end; a sequencing error may be responsible. This specimen includes other DNA sequences encoding the same CDR3. Written as DNA, the CDR3 is TGTGCCAGCAGCCACGACGGACGCTCTGGGAACACCATATATTTT. Translating gives CASSHDGRSGNTIYF. The genes are TRBV7-9 and TRBJ1-3; D not resolved. CDR3 length equals 15 residues. The germline gives CDR1 SEHNR, CDR2 FQNEAQ (reference sequence).

Points on this clone: This sequence is one base from a far larger clone and is likely a read error. This chain joins TRBV15 and TRBJ2-7, with TRBD1 matching over 7 bases. CDR3 length: 13 amino acids. Germline lookup yields CDR1 LNHNV and CDR2 YYDKDF (reference sequence). Trimming took 3 bases from V and 1 from J; bases not matched to a gene: 0. CDR3 nucleotide sequence: TGTGCCACCAGCAGGGACAGGTCCTACGAGCAGTACTTC. It translates to CATSRDRSYEQYF.

About this clone itself: A far larger clone is just one base off, so this is likely a read error. The gene calls are TRBV5-4 and TRBJ2-7; TRBD1 aligns across 7 bases. CDR1 is SGHNT and CDR2 is YYREEE in the germline V gene (reference sequence). The trim removed 3 bases at V and 1 base at J, leaving 1 base unmatched. The CDR3 is 13 residues long. The CDR3 reads CASSSGQSYEQYF. CDR3 nucleotide sequence: TGTGCCAGCAGCTCGGGACAGTCCTACGAGCAGTACTTC.

This clone has only a few counts. V is TRBV28 and J is TRBJ1-5; D is unclear. Deletions cut 5 bases from V and 3 bases from J, with 11 bases between. The CDR3 is 14 amino acids. CDR1 MDHEN and CDR2 SYDVKM come from the germline V gene. The CDR3 DNA follows: TGTGCCAGCAGTCAATGGACGGTCAATCAGCCCCAGCATTTT. Its protein product is CASSQWTVNQPQHF.

V is TRBV27 and J is TRBJ2-5; D is unclear. The CDR3 spans 14 residues. Germline V CDR1 and CDR2: MNHEY, SMNVEV (reference sequence). V lost 3 bases, J lost 3 bases, and 11 bases lay in between. The CDR3 DNA follows: TGTGCCAGCAGTTTTGGTAGTAGTAAAGAGACCCAGTACTTC. It is translated as CASSFGSSKETQYF.

This clone was counted a few times. The DNA for the CDR3 is TGCGCCAGCAGCCAAGATTACTCAGCAGGGACCTACGAGCAGTACTTC. Protein sequence: CASSQDYSAGTYEQYF. The chain combines TRBV4-1 with TRBJ2-7; perhaps TRBD1 as D (5 bases). Trimming pared 0 bases from V and 2 bases from J, leaving 14 bases between. The CDR3 sequence is 16 residues long. Germline V gives CDR1 MGHRA, CDR2 YSYEKL.

This clone was observed a single time. This may come from a read error, since a much larger clone is one base off. The CDR3 nucleotides read TGCGCCAGCCGGATGGGTCAGGGAGGAGGCGAGCAGTACTTC. Translating it yields CASRMGQGGGEQYF. The chain couples TRBV10-1 to TRBJ2-7; TRBD2 might be the D (6 bases). This CDR3 contains 14 residues. The germline V and J ends were trimmed by 8 bases and 6 bases, with 20 bases remaining between them. Germline lookup yields CDR1 WNHNN and CDR2 SYGVQD (reference sequence).